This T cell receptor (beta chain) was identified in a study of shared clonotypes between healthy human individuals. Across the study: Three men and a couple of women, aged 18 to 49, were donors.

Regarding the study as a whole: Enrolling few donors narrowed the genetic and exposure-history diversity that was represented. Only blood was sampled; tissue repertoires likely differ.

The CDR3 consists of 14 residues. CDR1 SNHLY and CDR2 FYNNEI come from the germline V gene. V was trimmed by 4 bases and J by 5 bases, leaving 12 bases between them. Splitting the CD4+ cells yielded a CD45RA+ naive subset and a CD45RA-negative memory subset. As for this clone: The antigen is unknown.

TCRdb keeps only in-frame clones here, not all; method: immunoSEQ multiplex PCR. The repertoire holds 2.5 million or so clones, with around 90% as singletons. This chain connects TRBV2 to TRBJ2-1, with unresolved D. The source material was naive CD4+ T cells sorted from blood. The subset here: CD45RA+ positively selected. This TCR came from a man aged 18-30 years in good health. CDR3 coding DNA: TGTGCCAGCAGTGTAAGGGTGGTGGACAATGAGCAGTTCTTC. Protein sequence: CASSVRVVDNEQFF.